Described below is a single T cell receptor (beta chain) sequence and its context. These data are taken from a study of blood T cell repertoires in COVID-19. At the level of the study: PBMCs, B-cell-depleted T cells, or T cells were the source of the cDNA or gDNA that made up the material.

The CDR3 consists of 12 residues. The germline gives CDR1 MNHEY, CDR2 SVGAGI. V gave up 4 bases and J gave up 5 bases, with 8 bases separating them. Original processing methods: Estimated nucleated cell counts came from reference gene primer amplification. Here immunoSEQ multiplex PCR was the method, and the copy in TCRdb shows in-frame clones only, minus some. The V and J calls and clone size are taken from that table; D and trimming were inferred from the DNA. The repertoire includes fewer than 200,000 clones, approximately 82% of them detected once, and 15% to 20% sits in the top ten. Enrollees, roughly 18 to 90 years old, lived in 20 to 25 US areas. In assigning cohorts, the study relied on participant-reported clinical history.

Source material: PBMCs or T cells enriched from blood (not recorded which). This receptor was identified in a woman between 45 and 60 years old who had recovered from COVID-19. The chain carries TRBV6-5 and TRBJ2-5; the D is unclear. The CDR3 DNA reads TGTGCCAGCAGTTTTGGGCCCGAGACCCAGTACTTC. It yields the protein CASSFGPETQYF.